The table lists the clone carrying this TCR beta chain with a count of one. Its antigen is as yet unknown. CDR1 and CDR2 from the germline V gene are SEHNR and FQNEAQ (reference sequence). The CDR3 length is 15 residues. The V end lost 4 bases, the J end lost 0 bases, and 10 bases lay between the germline ends. Method: immunoSEQ multiplex PCR; TCRdb's copy keeps in-frame clones and lacks some. Of 750,000 to 1,000,000 clones detected, about 91% appear once; the ten largest clones hold around 24%. These data originate in a study of shared clonotypes between healthy human individuals. At the level of the study: The study drew on a couple of women and a few men aged 18 to 49 as donors. Points from the study as a whole: In contrast to clonotypes shared by all four donors, non-shared clonotypes had lower generation probabilities.

Naivety among CD8 cells was defined by CD45RO negativity and positive CCR7 selection, thereby excluding terminally differentiated effector memory CD45RA+ cells. Sequencing was carried out using naive CD8+ T cells sorted from blood. The source of this sequence is a man aged 25 to 40 in good health. This sequence joins TRBV7-9 and TRBJ2-1; no clear D. The chain's CDR3 is CASSSPLSSYNEQFF. Here the CDR3 DNA reads TGTGCCAGCAGCTCCCCTCTGAGCTCCTACAATGAGCAGTTCTTC.